The next 29 T cell receptor beta chains were all read from a single sample in a study of cytomegalovirus exposure and HLA in healthy donors. Primers for the PCR totalled 60 Vbeta and 13 Jbeta. Data came from immunoSEQ multiplex PCR; TCRdb stores just in-frame clones and leaves some out. The sample shows about 140,000 clones, over 60% of them seen only once. The sample comprised PBMCs. All receptors derive from a woman aged 45-65 years in good health and CMV-seronegative.

V and J are TRBV7-8 and TRBJ1-6; 7 positions match TRBD1. Germline loops: CDR1 SGHVS, CDR2 FQNEAQ. The J segment lost 4 bases and the V segment lost 6 bases, leaving 6 bases of the junction unmatched. This CDR3 comprises 15 residues. The CDR3 nucleotides read TGTGCCAGCAGAAGGGGGACAGCTTATAATTCACCCCTCCACTTT. Amino acid sequence: CASRRGTAYNSPLHF. Supplemented by reference TRBV7-8 and TRBJ1-6, the full variable domain reads GAGVSQSPRYKVAKRGQDVALRCDPISGHVSLFWYQQALGQGPEFLTYFQNEAQLDKSGLPSDRFFAERPEGSVSTLKIQRTQQEDSAVYLCASRRGTAYNSPLHFGNGTRLTVT.

This chain links TRBV5-6 with TRBJ1-4, with 7 bases matching TRBD1. CDR3 length: 16 amino acids. Per germline, CDR1 SGHDT and CDR2 YYEEEE. The V gene end was trimmed by 0 bases and the J gene end by 4 bases; junction bases not matched to a gene: 6. The CDR3 protein is CASSLGWDRLNEKLFF. The CDR3, as DNA: TGTGCCAGCAGCTTGGGATGGGACAGACTTAATGAAAAACTGTTTTTT.

The J gene is TRBJ1-1, the V gene TRBV12-2; the table's D call TRBD1 went unverified against the DNA. TRBV12-2 is recorded as a pseudogene. This CDR3 region has 16 residues. The CDR3: CASRPNRARGISEAFF. In DNA, the CDR3 is TGTGCAAGTCGCCCGAATCGAGCGAGGGGGATCTCTGAAGCTTTCTTT.

This chain joins TRBV6-1 and TRBJ2-5; the D gene is possibly TRBD2 (5 bases). Trimming removed 6 bases at V and 5 bases at J, with 7 bases between. CDR3 length equals 11 residues. The V gene's germline CDR1 is MNHNS and CDR2 SASEGT. The CDR3 region is CASRRGETQYF. DNA of the CDR3: TGTGCCAGCAGACGCGGGGAGACCCAGTACTTC.

V usage is TRBV4-1 and J usage is TRBJ2-1; D may be TRBD2 (7 bases). The germline V gene has CDR1 MGHRA and CDR2 YSYEKL. This CDR3 has 15 residues. The V end was cut by 4 bases, the J end by 9 bases, with 19 bases between. The CDR3 DNA follows: TGCGCCAGCAGCCTAAAGGGGGGGAGGTACGGTGAGCAGTTCTTC. Its translation: CASSLKGGRYGEQFF.

V usage is TRBV7-6 and J usage is TRBJ1-3; perhaps TRBD1 as D (5 bases). Germline V lookup: CDR1 SGHVS, CDR2 FNYEAQ. CDR3 length: 15 residues. Trimming took 1 base from V and 2 from J, leaving 9 bases between them. The CDR3 is CASSLVGATGNTIYF. The DNA for the CDR3 is TGTGCCAGCAGCTTAGTTGGGGCGACTGGAAACACCATATATTTT.

The rearrangement links TRBV7-8 to TRBJ1-6, with D perhaps matching TRBD1 (6 bases). CDR1 SGHVS and CDR2 FQNEAQ come from the germline V gene. The germline V and J ends were trimmed by 4 bases and 3 bases, with 10 bases remaining between them. The CDR3 has 15 residues. This CDR3 is CASSSTGSYNSPLHF. CDR3 nucleotides: TGTGCCAGCAGCTCAACAGGGAGCTATAATTCACCCCTCCACTTT.

This clone was seen a single time. The chain recombines TRBV28 with TRBJ1-1, with a possible D match to TRBD1 (5 bases). V dropped 6 bases and J dropped 0 bases, with 11 bases sitting between them. From germline, CDR1 is MDHEN and CDR2 SYDVKM. The CDR3 runs 14 residues. The CDR3 DNA is TGTGCCAGCAGGCTTCCGGGGGTGAACACTGAAGCTTTCTTT. Protein product: CASRLPGVNTEAFF.

The chain has TRBV6-1 and TRBJ2-7; 9 nucleotides align to TRBD1. V dropped 4 bases and J dropped 10; count of bases not matched to a gene: 8. The germline V gene encodes CDR1 MNHNS and CDR2 SASEGT. CDR3 length: 13 residues. The CDR3 DNA reads TGTGCCAGCAGTGCCTCCGGGACAGGGCATCAGTACTTC. It yields the protein CASSASGTGHQYF.

This clone was picked up a small number of times. The V gene is TRBV18, the J gene TRBJ2-3; perhaps TRBD1 as D (5 bases). Germline values: CDR1 KGHSH, CDR2 LQKENI. This CDR3 contains 14 residues. Trimming took 0 bases from V and 4 from J, leaving 8 bases between them. CDR3 nucleotides: TGTGCCAGCTCACCACCGTCAGGGCCAGATACGCAGTATTTT. It specifies CASSPPSGPDTQYF.

The V call is TRBV2, the J call TRBJ2-5; TRBD2 matches at 11 bases. V trimming: 5 bases; J trimming: 6 bases; junction bases outside the gene matches: 11. The CDR3 consists of 16 residues. The germline V gene encodes CDR1 SNHLY and CDR2 FYNNEI. CDR3 region: CASSPTPGTSGKTQYF. Here the CDR3 DNA reads TGTGCCAGCAGTCCGACCCCCGGGACTAGCGGAAAGACCCAGTACTTC.

The chain has TRBV5-3 and TRBJ2-3; 9 bases map to TRBD2. TRBV5-3 is an ORF, with its function uncertain. Unmatched junction bases numbered 8, after V lost 4 bases and J lost 2 bases. The CDR3 is 16 residues long. CDR3: CARSLISGGPTDTQYF. CDR3 bases: TGTGCCAGAAGCCTAATTAGCGGGGGCCCCACAGATACGCAGTATTTT.

The chain is built from TRBV6-1 and TRBJ1-6, with a possible D match to TRBD1 (6 bases). V was trimmed by 3 bases and J by 9 bases, leaving 12 bases between them. Germline CDR1 is MNHNS and CDR2 is SASEGT. CDR3 size: 14 residues. The CDR3 spells CASSDIQGVSPLHF. CDR3 nucleotide sequence: TGTGCCAGCAGTGATATACAGGGCGTTTCACCCCTCCACTTT.

The J gene is TRBJ2-5, the V gene TRBV5-1; 15 nucleotides match TRBD2. CDR3 length equals 17 residues. CDR1 and CDR2 from the germline V gene are SGHRS and YFSETQ. J lost 4 bases, V lost 4 bases, and 8 bases had no gene match. The CDR3 sequence: CASSEGLAGGLVETQYF. The CDR3 nucleotides are TGCGCCAGCAGCGAAGGACTAGCGGGGGGGCTTGTAGAGACCCAGTACTTC.

This clone has just a few counts. This chain uses TRBV25-1 with TRBJ1-1; weak D call: TRBD1 (6 bases). The germline V gene has CDR1 MGHDK and CDR2 SYGVNS. V lost 5 bases and J lost 6, with 13 bases in between. CDR3 length: 13 amino acids. The CDR3 sequence is CASSNTGRAEAFF. In nucleotides, the CDR3 is TGTGCCAGCAGTAATACAGGGAGGGCTGAAGCTTTCTTT.

The J gene is TRBJ2-2, the V gene TRBV7-6; D perhaps matches TRBD1 (6 bases). CDR3 length: 13 amino acids. The V and J ends lost 5 bases and 6 bases respectively, with 10 bases between them. CDR1 and CDR2 (germline): SGHVS, FNYEAQ. In DNA form, the CDR3 reads TGTGCCAGCAGCGTACAGGGCCCCGGGGAGCTGTTTTTT. Amino acid sequence: CASSVQGPGELFF.

The chain has TRBV10-3 and TRBJ2-2, with no clear D. The CDR3 totals 13 residues. Germline CDR1 ENHRY, CDR2 SYGVKD. V was clipped by 5 bases and J by 9 bases, with 13 bases between them. The CDR3 loop reads CAISLLKHRELFF. CDR3 in DNA: TGTGCCATCAGTCTACTTAAGCACCGGGAGCTGTTTTTT.

The chain employs TRBV19 and TRBJ1-5, with TRBD1 matching 8 bases. The V segment lost 3 bases and the J segment 5 bases; nucleotides outside the gene matches: 3. Germline V gene data show CDR1 as LNHDA and CDR2 as SQIVND (reference sequence). The CDR3 spans 14 residues. The CDR3 DNA sequence: TGTGCCAGTAGTATGGGGACAGGTGATCAGCCCCAGCATTTT. It translates to CASSMGTGDQPQHF.

V and J are TRBV7-9 and TRBJ1-1; weak D call: TRBD1 (5 bases). V gave up 4 bases and J gave up 1 base, with 16 bases separating them. CDR1 and CDR2 from the germline V gene are SEHNR and FQNEAQ (reference sequence). CDR3 length: 16 amino acids. The CDR3 DNA is TGTGCCAGCAGCTCCCCTCTGGGGGGGACGAACACTGAAGCTTTCTTT. Protein: CASSSPLGGTNTEAFF.

V usage is TRBV29-1 and J usage is TRBJ1-6; 9 bases are shared with TRBD1. Looked up from germline, CDR1 is SQVTM and CDR2 is ANQGSEA. J gave up 7 bases and V 7 bases, and 8 bases lay outside the gene matches. The CDR3 has 14 residues. The CDR3 loop is CSARLDRGNSPLHF. The CDR3 DNA reads TGCAGCGCACGACTGGACAGGGGAAATTCACCCCTCCACTTT.

This sequence joins TRBV2 and TRBJ2-1; 9 positions agree with TRBD2. The V and J ends lost 10 bases and 4 bases, in that order; junction bases with no gene match: 8. The V gene's germline CDR1 is SNHLY and CDR2 FYNNEI. The CDR3 sequence is 14 residues long. CDR3 in DNA: TGTGCCACCCTGCTGCGGGGGGGTTACAATGAGCAGTTCTTC. This gives the protein CATLLRGGYNEQFF.

J is TRBJ2-1 and V is TRBV2; D unresolved. Between the trimmed V and J ends, which lost 3 bases and 12 bases, there was a span of 9 bases. Looked up from germline, CDR1 is SNHLY and CDR2 is FYNNEI. CDR3 length: 11 amino acids. CDR3 bases: TGTGCCAGCAGTGATCCCGGCGGGCAGTTCTTC. Amino acids: CASSDPGGQFF.

The chain couples TRBV5-4 to TRBJ2-1; 9 nucleotides line up with TRBD2. Germline CDR1 is SGHNT and CDR2 is YYREEE (reference sequence). The CDR3 contains 18 residues. Unmatched junction bases numbered 11, after V lost 4 bases and J lost 0 bases. The CDR3 bases are TGTGCCAGCAGCAACCCAGCGGGGGGAACGAGCTCCTACAATGAGCAGTTCTTC. It specifies CASSNPAGGTSSYNEQFF.

This chain links TRBV20-1 with TRBJ1-1; unclear D gene. Germline V gene sequence: CDR1 DFQATT, CDR2 SNEGSKA (reference sequence). The V and J ends lost 1 base and 5 bases respectively, with 5 bases between them. The CDR3 spans 11 residues. The CDR3 nucleotides are TGCAGTGCTAGAGTCTTGACTGAAGCTTTCTTT. This translates into CSARVLTEAFF.

The chain links TRBV18 to TRBJ2-1; 7 nucleotides match TRBD1. The J segment lost 5 bases and the V segment lost 6 bases, leaving 4 bases of the junction unmatched. The CDR3 is 13 residues long. From germline, CDR1 is KGHSH and CDR2 LQKENI. CDR3 nucleotide sequence: TGTGCCAGCTCTCTCGACAGGGACAATGAGCAGTTCTTC. Residues: CASSLDRDNEQFF.

This clone was seen once. The chain joins TRBV12-5 to TRBJ1-5, with D unresolved. Between the trimmed V and J ends, which lost 3 bases and 0 bases, there was a span of 15 bases. The CDR3 loop spans 17 amino acids. Germline values: CDR1 LGHNT, CDR2 FRNRAP. The CDR3 nucleotides are TGTGCTAGTGGTTTCTACTCTGCAGGCTATAGCAATCAGCCCCAGCATTTT. This translates into CASGFYSAGYSNQPQHF.

The J gene is TRBJ2-1, the V gene TRBV10-1; TRBD1 agrees at 9 bases. This CDR3 is built from 14 residues. Germline V gives CDR1 WNHNN, CDR2 SYGVQD (reference sequence). With 7 bases clipped from V and 4 bases from J, the junction kept 5 bases outside the gene matches. CDR3 residues: CASTRQGGYNEQFF. CDR3 bases: TGCGCCAGCACCAGACAGGGGGGGTACAATGAGCAGTTCTTC.

The rearrangement links TRBV18 to TRBJ1-5; 9 nucleotides align to TRBD1. This CDR3 is built from 15 residues. J was trimmed by 0 bases and V by 4 bases; bases with no gene match: 1. Germline V gene lookup returns CDR1 KGHSH and CDR2 LQKENI. The CDR3 DNA reads TGTGCCAGCTCACAGGGACAGGGTAGCAATCAGCCCCAGCATTTT. Residues: CASSQGQGSNQPQHF.

The V call is TRBV19, the J call TRBJ2-7; the match to TRBD1 covers 8 bases. The CDR3 contains 15 residues. CDR1 LNHDA and CDR2 SQIVND come from the germline V gene (reference sequence). V lost 2 bases and J lost 4; bases outside the gene matches: 7. The CDR3 DNA reads TGTGCCAGTAGTATATCTCAGGGGGCATTTTACGAGCAGTACTTC. Translated, it gives CASSISQGAFYEQYF.